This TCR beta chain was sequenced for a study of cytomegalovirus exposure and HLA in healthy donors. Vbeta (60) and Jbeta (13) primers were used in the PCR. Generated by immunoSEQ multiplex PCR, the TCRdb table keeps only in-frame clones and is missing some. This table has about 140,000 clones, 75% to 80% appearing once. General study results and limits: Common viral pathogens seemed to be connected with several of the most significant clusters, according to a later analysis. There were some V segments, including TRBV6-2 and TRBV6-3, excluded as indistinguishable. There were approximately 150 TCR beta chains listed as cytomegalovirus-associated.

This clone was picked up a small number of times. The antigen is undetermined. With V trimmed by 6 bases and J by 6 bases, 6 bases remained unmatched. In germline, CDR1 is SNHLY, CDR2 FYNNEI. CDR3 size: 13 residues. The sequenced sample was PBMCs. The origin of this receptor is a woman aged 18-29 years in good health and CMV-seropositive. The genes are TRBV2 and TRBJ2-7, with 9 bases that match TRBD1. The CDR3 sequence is CASRDRGLVEQYF. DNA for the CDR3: TGTGCCAGCAGGGACAGGGGATTGGTCGAGCAGTACTTC.